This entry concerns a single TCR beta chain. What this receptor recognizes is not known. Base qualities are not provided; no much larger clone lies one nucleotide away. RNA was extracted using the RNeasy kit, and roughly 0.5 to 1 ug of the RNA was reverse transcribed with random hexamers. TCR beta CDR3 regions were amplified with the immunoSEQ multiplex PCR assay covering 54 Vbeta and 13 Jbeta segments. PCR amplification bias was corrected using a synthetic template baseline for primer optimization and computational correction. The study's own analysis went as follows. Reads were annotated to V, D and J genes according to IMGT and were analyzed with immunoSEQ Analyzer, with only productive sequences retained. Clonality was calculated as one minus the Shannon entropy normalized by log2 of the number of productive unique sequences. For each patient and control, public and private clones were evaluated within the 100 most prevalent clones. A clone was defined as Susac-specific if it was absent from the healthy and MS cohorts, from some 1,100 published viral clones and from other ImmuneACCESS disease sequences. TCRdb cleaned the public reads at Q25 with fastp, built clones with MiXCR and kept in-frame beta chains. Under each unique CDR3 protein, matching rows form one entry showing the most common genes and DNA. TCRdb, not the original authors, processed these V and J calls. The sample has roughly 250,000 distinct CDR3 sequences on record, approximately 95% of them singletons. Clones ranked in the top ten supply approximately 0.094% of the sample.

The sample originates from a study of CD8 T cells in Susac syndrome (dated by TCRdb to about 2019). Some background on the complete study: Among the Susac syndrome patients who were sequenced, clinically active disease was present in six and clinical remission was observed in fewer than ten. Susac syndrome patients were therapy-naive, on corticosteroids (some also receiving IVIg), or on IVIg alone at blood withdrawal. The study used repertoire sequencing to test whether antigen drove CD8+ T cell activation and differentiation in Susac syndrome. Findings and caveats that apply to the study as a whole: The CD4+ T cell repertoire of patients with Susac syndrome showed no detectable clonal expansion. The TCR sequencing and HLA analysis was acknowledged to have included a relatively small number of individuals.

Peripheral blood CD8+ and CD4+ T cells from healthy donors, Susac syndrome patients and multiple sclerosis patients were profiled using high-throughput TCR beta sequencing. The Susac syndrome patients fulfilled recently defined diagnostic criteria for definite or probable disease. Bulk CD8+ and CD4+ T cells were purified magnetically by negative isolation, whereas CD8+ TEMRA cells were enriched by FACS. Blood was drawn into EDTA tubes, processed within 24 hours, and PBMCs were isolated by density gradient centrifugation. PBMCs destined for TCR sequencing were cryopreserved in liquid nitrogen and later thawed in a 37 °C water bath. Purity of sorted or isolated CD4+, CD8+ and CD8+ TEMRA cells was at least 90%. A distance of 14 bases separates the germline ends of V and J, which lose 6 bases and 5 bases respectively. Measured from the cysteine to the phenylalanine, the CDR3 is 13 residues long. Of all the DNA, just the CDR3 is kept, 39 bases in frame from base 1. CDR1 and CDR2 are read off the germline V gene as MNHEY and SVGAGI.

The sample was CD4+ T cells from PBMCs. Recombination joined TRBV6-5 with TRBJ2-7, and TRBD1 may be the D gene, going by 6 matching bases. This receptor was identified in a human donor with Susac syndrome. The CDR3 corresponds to CASRNTGSNEQYF. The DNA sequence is TGTGCCAGCAGGAACACAGGGAGTAACGAGCAGTACTTC.